This T cell receptor (beta chain) was observed in a study of T-cell reconstitution after alpha-beta-depleted transplantation in children. The study, taken as a whole, reports: By about two months after transplant, alpha-beta T cells reportedly arose from several hundred graft clones that had expanded. Once a year had passed after transplant, T-cell counts and diversity came mostly from newly produced T cells.

In regard to this clonotype: Its antigen is still unknown.

V dropped 6 bases and J dropped 1; count of bases not matched to a gene: 2. This CDR3 region has 14 residues. Germline CDR1 LNHDA, CDR2 SQIVND (reference sequence). Construction of the TCRbeta library involved unique molecular identifiers. TCRdb reprocessed the PCR reads via MiXCR and lists one record per CDR3 protein. The sample contains about 470,000 distinct CDR3 sequences, approximately 41% of which appear only once. The clonotype was recovered from a girl aged 2-10 years with aplastic anemia, due to receive a stem cell transplant. The sequenced sample was PBMCs, obtained before TCRalphabeta/CD19-depleted stem cell transplant. The rearrangement links TRBV19 to TRBJ2-2, with TRBD2 matching 7 bases. In nucleotides, the CDR3 is TGTGCCAGTAGACTAGCGCAGAACACCGGGGAGCTGTTTTTT. It is translated as CASRLAQNTGELFF.